The sequence of this TCR beta chain was determined in a study of cytomegalovirus exposure and HLA in healthy donors. As regards this clone: Its antigen is currently unknown.

The primer mix had 60 Vbeta and 13 Jbeta primers. Profiled with immunoSEQ multiplex PCR; TCRdb holds only in-frame clones, not every one. Here the sample spans 250,000 to 350,000 clones, roughly two thirds being singletons. The CDR3 is 15 residues long. Germline V gene data show CDR1 as PRHDT and CDR2 as FYEKMQ (reference sequence). V was clipped by 8 bases and J by 4 bases; unmatched bases: 12. Study observations and caveats: Relative to the 666-donor mean, N-insertions were reportedly fewer in an Asian-associated ancestry cluster in a later analysis. Productive status was seen about 90% or about 30% of the time for most TCR beta V segments in an earlier analysis.

Sequencing input: PBMCs. The genes are TRBV13 and TRBJ2-3; 7 nucleotides agree with TRBD1. This TCR was recovered from a female donor in good health and CMV-seronegative. The CDR3: CASLRAPQGADTQYF. CDR3 coding DNA: TGTGCCAGCCTGAGGGCGCCTCAGGGGGCAGATACGCAGTATTTT.